One sample yielded the 28 T cell receptor beta chains listed below, sequenced in a study of blood T cell repertoires in COVID-19. Only in-frame clones appear in the TCRdb table, and some are missing; sequencing was by immunoSEQ multiplex PCR. The repertoire has 54,000 or so clones, around 86% of them found once; the top ten carry 1.9%. The sample consisted of peripheral blood. The source of these receptors is a woman aged 55 to 70 with acute or convalescent COVID-19.

This clone has just one count. The chain couples TRBV14 to TRBJ2-3; D is unclear. V lost 1 base, J lost 2 bases, and 4 bases lay in between. Germline V CDR1 and CDR2: SGHDN, FVKESK. CDR3 length: 13 residues. CDR3 region: CASSQGNTDTQYF. The DNA of the CDR3 is TGTGCCAGCAGCCAAGGTAACACAGATACGCAGTATTTT. Using reference TRBV14 and TRBJ2-3 for the parts outside the CDR3, the full variable domain is EAGVTQFPSHSVIEKGQTVTLRCDPISGHDNLYWYRRVMGKEIKFLLHFVKESKQDESGMPNNRFLAERTGGTYSTLKVQPAELEDSGVYFCASSQGNTDTQYFGPGTRLTVL.

V is TRBV3-1 (or the pseudogene TRBV3-2) and J is TRBJ1-1; 7 bases fit TRBD1. V was pared by 2 bases and J by 11 bases, with 5 bases of the junction left unmatched. Per germline, CDR1 LGHDT and CDR2 YNNKEL (reference sequence). There are 12 residues in the CDR3. CDR3 bases: TGTGCCAGCAGCCAAATAGACAGGGCGGCTTTCTTT. Amino acid sequence: CASSQIDRAAFF.

The chain couples TRBV6-6 to TRBJ2-1; weak D call: TRBD2 (5 bases). CDR1 and CDR2 (germline): MNHNY, SVGAGI (reference sequence). The CDR3 is 15 residues long. V was trimmed by 8 bases and J by 0 bases, leaving 14 bases between them. The CDR3 bases are TGTGCCAGCGGCCCCTCTGGGAGCTCCTACAATGAGCAGTTCTTC. This encodes CASGPSGSSYNEQFF.

The chain links TRBV27 to TRBJ1-4, with D uncertain. The CDR3 totals 17 residues. Germline V gene lookup returns CDR1 MNHEY and CDR2 SMNVEV (reference sequence). V shed 5 bases and J shed 7 bases, with 23 bases lying between them. The CDR3 coding sequence is TGTGCCAGCAGTCCGCCGAAGGTTGCGTGGAGTGGTGAAAAACTGTTTTTT. This sequence encodes CASSPPKVAWSGEKLFF.

Comments on this clone: At one of its ends the junction is not consistent with the germline gene, which may arise from a read error. As DNA, the CDR3 is TGTGCCAGCAGCGGAGGGTCCCTCTCCGATAATTCACCCCTCCACTTT. Translation gives CASSGGSLSDNSPLHF. V gene TRBV7-9 combines with J gene TRBJ1-6; D gene unclear. There are 16 residues in the CDR3. Germline CDR1 SEHNR, CDR2 FQNEAQ (reference sequence).

This clone was observed a few times. The chain employs TRBV3-1 (or the pseudogene TRBV3-2) and TRBJ1-2; D is unresolved. CDR1 LGHDT and CDR2 YNNKEL come from the germline V gene (reference sequence). V was cut by 4 bases and J by 3 bases, with 9 bases left in between. This CDR3 has 13 residues. The CDR3 DNA sequence: TGTGCCAGCAGCCCCGGGCGGGACTATGGCTACACCTTC. It yields the protein CASSPGRDYGYTF.

This clone was seen more than once but under ten times. V and J are TRBV27 and TRBJ1-1; D is unresolved. Germline loops: CDR1 MNHEY, CDR2 SMNVEV (reference sequence). The CDR3 consists of 15 residues. With 2 bases removed from V and 4 bases from J, the gap between germline ends came to 14 bases. Written as DNA, the CDR3 is TGTGCCAGCAGTTTAGGCCCTGAGGGTGGCACTGAAGCTTTCTTT. Its translation is CASSLGPEGGTEAFF.

This chain joins TRBV7-9 and TRBJ2-3, with TRBD2 matching 9 bases. CDR3 size: 16 residues. V shed 5 bases, J shed 5 bases, and the junction held 11 bases outside the gene matches. In germline, CDR1 is SEHNR, CDR2 FQNEAQ (reference sequence). Written as DNA, the CDR3 is TGTGCCAGCAGCCGATTAGCGGGAGTTGGGGGAGATACGCAGTATTTT. Amino acids: CASSRLAGVGGDTQYF. Complete variable domain (other parts from reference TRBV7-9 and TRBJ2-3): DTGVSQNPRHKITKRGQNVTFRCDPISEHNRLYWYRQTLGQGPEFLTYFQNEAQLEKSRLLSDRFSAERPKGSFSTLEIQRTEQGDSAMYLCASSRLAGVGGDTQYFGPGTRLTVL.

V gene TRBV27 combines with J gene TRBJ1-5; D not certain. Germline V gene sequence: CDR1 MNHEY, CDR2 SMNVEV (reference sequence). The CDR3 contains 15 residues. V lost 6 bases to trimming and J lost 0 bases, with 12 bases between them. This CDR3 reads CASRRTPDSNQPQHF. The CDR3 DNA follows: TGTGCCAGCAGACGTACACCTGATAGCAATCAGCCCCAGCATTTT.

This clone is medium-sized. The rearrangement links TRBV6-5 to TRBJ2-1; weak D call: TRBD2 (6 bases). Trimming shortened V by 7 bases and J by 7 bases, and 14 bases separated the two germline ends. CDR3 length: 13 residues. Germline CDR1 and CDR2: MNHEY and SVGAGI. CDR3: CASISGGLNEQFF. CDR3 sequence (DNA): TGTGCCAGCATCTCCGGAGGGCTTAATGAGCAGTTCTTC.

This sequence joins TRBV7-2 and TRBJ1-1; D uncertain. CDR1 is SGHTA and CDR2 is FQGNSA in the germline V gene. This CDR3 region has 14 residues. The V and J ends lost 0 bases and 4 bases respectively, with 9 bases between them. The CDR3: CASSLAAGITEAFF. The CDR3 nucleotides read TGTGCCAGCAGCTTAGCGGCAGGAATCACTGAAGCTTTCTTT.

In its sample, this clone ranks as medium-sized. The V and J genes are TRBV4-2 and TRBJ1-6; D is perhaps TRBD1 (6 bases). Trimming removed 4 bases at V and 5 bases at J, with 12 bases between. This CDR3 has 15 amino acids. In germline, CDR1 is LGHNA, CDR2 YNFKEQ. CDR3: CASSPPRGNNSPLHF. For the CDR3, the DNA is TGTGCCAGCAGCCCCCCGAGGGGGAATAATTCACCCCTCCACTTT.

This sequence joins TRBV6-6 and TRBJ1-3; D is uncertain. The germline CDR1 and CDR2 sequences are MNHNY and SVGAGI (reference sequence). The CDR3 runs to 16 residues. V was clipped by 3 bases and J by 2 bases, with 14 bases between them. The CDR3, as DNA: TGTGCCAGCAGTTATCCGGGAGGCATTACTGGAAACACCATATATTTT. Its protein is CASSYPGGITGNTIYF.

This chain uses TRBV5-1 with TRBJ1-1, with a possible D match to TRBD1 (5 bases). The V end was cut by 0 bases, the J end by 6 bases, with 18 bases between. The germline V gene encodes CDR1 SGHRS and CDR2 YFSETQ. The CDR3 is 16 residues long. Here the CDR3 reads CASSLAEAGEISEAFF. Written as DNA, the CDR3 is TGCGCCAGCAGCTTGGCCGAGGCGGGGGAGATCTCTGAAGCTTTCTTT. The full variable domain, in which reference TRBV5-1 and TRBJ1-1 provide the parts outside the CDR3, is KAGVTQTPRYLIKTRGQQVTLSCSPISGHRSVSWYQQTPGQGLQFLFEYFSETQRNKGNFPGRFSGRQFSNSRSEMNVSTLELGDSALYLCASSLAEAGEISEAFFGQGTRLTVV.

The gene calls are TRBV14 and TRBJ1-2, with a possible D match to TRBD1 (5 bases). The CDR3 consists of 16 residues. Trimming cost V 0 bases and J 7 bases, with 18 bases left between them. Germline loops: CDR1 SGHDN, CDR2 FVKESK. The CDR3 sequence: CASSQDSRGARSGYTF. The CDR3 DNA sequence: TGTGCCAGCAGCCAAGATTCGCGGGGCGCAAGGTCTGGCTACACCTTC.

The V gene is TRBV6-5, the J gene TRBJ2-1; 7 nucleotides align to TRBD2. The CDR3 has 14 residues. Germline CDR1 and CDR2: MNHEY and SVGAGI. DNA for the CDR3: TGTGCGAGCCGGGGGGACGGGCCTTACAATGAGCAGTTCTTC. It codes for CASRGDGPYNEQFF.

This chain connects TRBV6-1 to TRBJ1-1; D is undetermined. This CDR3 contains 13 residues. V dropped 1 base and J dropped 1 base, with 4 bases sitting between them. Germline V lookup: CDR1 MNHNS, CDR2 SASEGT. The CDR3 DNA reads TGTGCCAGCAGTGAAGTAGAGAACACTGAAGCTTTCTTT. It translates to CASSEVENTEAFF.

V is TRBV13 and J is TRBJ1-2; 7 nucleotides line up with TRBD1. The CDR3 has 15 residues. CDR1 is PRHDT and CDR2 is FYEKMQ in the germline V gene (reference sequence). Trimming at V came to 5 bases and at J to 4 bases, leaving 10 bases not matched to a gene. The chain's CDR3 is CASSAPTGNSYGYTF. In DNA, the CDR3 is TGTGCCAGCAGCGCGCCGACAGGGAATTCCTATGGCTACACCTTC.

V gene TRBV28 combines with J gene TRBJ1-1; TRBD1 aligns across 7 bases. Trimming removed 8 bases from V and 0 bases from J; junction bases left unmatched: 12. Germline-derived CDR1 and CDR2 are MDHEN and SYDVKM. The CDR3 is 16 amino acids. The CDR3 region has the DNA TGTGCCAGCGCCCGCCCCCAGACAGGGATGAACACTGAAGCTTTCTTT. Translating it yields CASARPQTGMNTEAFF.

This rearrangement joins TRBV4-1 to TRBJ1-2; D is ambiguous. The germline V gene has CDR1 MGHRA and CDR2 YSYEKL. Trimming shortened V by 0 bases and J by 1 base, and 9 bases separated the two germline ends. This CDR3 contains 15 residues. The CDR3 here is CASSQDPQVNYGYTF. The CDR3 nucleotides are TGCGCCAGCAGCCAAGATCCGCAGGTTAACTATGGCTACACCTTC.

The V gene is TRBV4-1, the J gene TRBJ1-1; TRBD1 agrees at 10 bases. CDR3 size: 17 residues. Germline assignment: CDR1 MGHRA and CDR2 YSYEKL. Trimming took 1 base from V and 1 from J; bases not matched to a gene: 6. The CDR3 DNA sequence: TGCGCCAGCAGCCAAGCCGGGACAGGGGCGTGGAACACTGAAGCTTTCTTT. The encoded protein is CASSQAGTGAWNTEAFF.

This rearrangement joins TRBV6-6 to TRBJ1-1; D might be TRBD1 (6 bases). The CDR3 runs to 13 residues. Looked up from germline, CDR1 is MNHNY and CDR2 is SVGAGI (reference sequence). V was pared by 0 bases and J by 6 bases, with 8 bases between. In DNA, the CDR3 is TGTGCCAGCAGTTACTCAGAGGGGGCTGAAGCTTTCTTT. This sequence encodes CASSYSEGAEAFF.

The CDR3 DNA is TGTGCCAGCAGCCTAACGAGTTCGGTGTTCGCTGGAAACACCATATATTTT. Its protein product is CASSLTSSVFAGNTIYF. The chain is built from TRBV7-2 and TRBJ1-3; D unresolved. The germline gives CDR1 SGHTA, CDR2 FQGNSA. The CDR3 loop spans 17 amino acids. Trimming left V 5 bases short and J 2 bases short, with 19 bases between.

This chain uses TRBV11-2 with TRBJ2-3, with D possibly being TRBD1 (8 bases). Germline V lookup: CDR1 SGHAT, CDR2 FQNNGV. The CDR3 has 13 residues. Trimming took 5 bases from V and 6 from J, leaving 12 bases between them. The CDR3 loop reads CASSGQGGDTQYF. The CDR3 bases are TGTGCCAGCAGCGGACAGGGAGGGGATACGCAGTATTTT.

The genes are TRBV5-6 and TRBJ2-5; D may be TRBD2 (5 bases). V was pared by 4 bases and J by 2 bases, with 12 bases between. The V gene's germline CDR1 is SGHDT and CDR2 YYEEEE. The CDR3 totals 14 residues. The CDR3 nucleotides are TGTGCCAGCAGCCTCACTAGGGAGCAAGAGACCCAGTACTTC. Its translation is CASSLTREQETQYF.

The table lists this clone with a count of one. The chain combines TRBV28 with TRBJ1-6; D unclear. Germline lookup yields CDR1 MDHEN and CDR2 SYDVKM. The CDR3 is 14 residues long. Trimming removed 10 bases from V and 2 bases from J, with 12 bases in between. Here the CDR3 reads CATRTETYNSPLHF. The CDR3 DNA reads TGTGCCACTCGAACAGAGACCTATAATTCACCCCTCCACTTT.

V usage is TRBV10-3 and J usage is TRBJ2-7; D possibly corresponds to TRBD2 (6 bases). V was clipped by 10 bases and J by 7 bases, with 23 bases between them. Germline assignment: CDR1 ENHRY and CDR2 SYGVKD. The CDR3 is 14 residues long. In DNA form, the CDR3 reads TGTGCCACCGCTCCCGGGGACTCCGTAGCGGAGCAGTACTTC. Protein sequence: CATAPGDSVAEQYF.

CDR3: CASSQEGGFFGELFF. The CDR3 bases are TGTGCCAGCAGCCAAGAAGGGGGTTTCTTCGGGGAGCTGTTTTTT. The chain links TRBV3-1 (or the pseudogene TRBV3-2) to TRBJ2-2, with D perhaps matching TRBD1 (6 bases). The CDR3 length is 15 residues. The ends were cut back, 0 bases at V and 7 bases at J, with 12 bases in the middle. Germline V gives CDR1 LGHDT, CDR2 YNNKEL (reference sequence).